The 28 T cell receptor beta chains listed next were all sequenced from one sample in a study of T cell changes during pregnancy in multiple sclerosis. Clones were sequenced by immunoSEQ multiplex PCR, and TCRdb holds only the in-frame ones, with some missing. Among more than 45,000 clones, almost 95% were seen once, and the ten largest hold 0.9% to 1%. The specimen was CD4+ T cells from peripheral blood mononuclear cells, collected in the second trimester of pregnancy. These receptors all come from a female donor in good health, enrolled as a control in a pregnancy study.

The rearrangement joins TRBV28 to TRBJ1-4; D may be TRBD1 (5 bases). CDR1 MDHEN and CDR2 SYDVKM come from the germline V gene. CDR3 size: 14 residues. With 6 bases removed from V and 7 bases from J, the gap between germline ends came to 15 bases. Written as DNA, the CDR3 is TGTGCCAGCAGCCCGGGGGGGAGCGTTGAAAAACTGTTTTTT. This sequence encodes CASSPGGSVEKLFF.

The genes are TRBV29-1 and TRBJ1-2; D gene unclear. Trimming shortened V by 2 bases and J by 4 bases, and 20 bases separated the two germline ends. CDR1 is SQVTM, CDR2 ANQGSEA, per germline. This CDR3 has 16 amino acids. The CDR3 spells CSVEKGYAEARYGYTF. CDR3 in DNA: TGCAGCGTTGAAAAAGGTTACGCCGAGGCCCGCTATGGCTACACCTTC.

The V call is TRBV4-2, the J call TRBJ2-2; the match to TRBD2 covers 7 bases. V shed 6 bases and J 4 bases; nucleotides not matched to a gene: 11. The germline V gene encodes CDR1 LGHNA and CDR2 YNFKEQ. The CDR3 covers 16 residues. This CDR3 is CASSPNAGVFTGELFF. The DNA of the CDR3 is TGTGCCAGCAGTCCTAATGCGGGGGTCTTCACCGGGGAGCTGTTTTTT.

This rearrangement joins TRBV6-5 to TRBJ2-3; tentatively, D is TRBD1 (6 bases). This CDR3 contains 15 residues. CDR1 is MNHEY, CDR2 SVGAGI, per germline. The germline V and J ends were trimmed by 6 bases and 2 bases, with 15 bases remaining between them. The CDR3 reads CASREQGISTDTQYF. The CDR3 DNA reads TGTGCCAGCAGAGAACAGGGAATTTCCACAGATACGCAGTATTTT.

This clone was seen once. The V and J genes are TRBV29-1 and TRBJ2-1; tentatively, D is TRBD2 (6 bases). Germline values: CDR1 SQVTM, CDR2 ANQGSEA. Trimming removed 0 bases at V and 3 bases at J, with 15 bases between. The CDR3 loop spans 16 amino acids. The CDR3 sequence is CSVEDNSGPFYNEQFF. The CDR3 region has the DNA TGCAGCGTTGAAGATAACAGCGGGCCCTTCTACAATGAGCAGTTCTTC.

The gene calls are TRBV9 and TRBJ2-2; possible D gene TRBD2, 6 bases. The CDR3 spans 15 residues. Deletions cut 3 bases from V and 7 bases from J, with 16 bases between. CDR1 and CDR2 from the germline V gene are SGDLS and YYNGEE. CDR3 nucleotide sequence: TGTGCCAGCAGCGGCCCGCCATTCGGGGGCGGGGAGCTGTTTTTT. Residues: CASSGPPFGGGELFF.

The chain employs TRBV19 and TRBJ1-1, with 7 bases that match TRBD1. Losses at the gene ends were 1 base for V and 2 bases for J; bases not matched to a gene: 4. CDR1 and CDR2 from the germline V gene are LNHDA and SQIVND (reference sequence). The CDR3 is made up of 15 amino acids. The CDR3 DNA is TGTGCCAGTAGTATAGTGGCAGGGGGAAACACTGAAGCTTTCTTT. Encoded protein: CASSIVAGGNTEAFF.

The CDR3 sequence is CASSPRQGEEKLFF. For the CDR3, the DNA is TGTGCCAGCAGCCCCCGCCAGGGGGAAGAAAAACTGTTTTTT. The chain combines TRBV6-6 with TRBJ1-4; 7 bases map to TRBD1. The CDR3 loop spans 14 amino acids. Germline V CDR1 and CDR2: MNHNY, SVGAGI (reference sequence). J gave up 8 bases and V 6 bases, and 9 bases lay outside the gene matches.

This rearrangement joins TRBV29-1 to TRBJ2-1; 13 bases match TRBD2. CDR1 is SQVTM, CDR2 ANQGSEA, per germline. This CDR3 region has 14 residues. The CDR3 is CTALAGGPGNEQFF. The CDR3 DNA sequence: TGCACCGCACTAGCGGGAGGGCCTGGGAATGAGCAGTTCTTC.

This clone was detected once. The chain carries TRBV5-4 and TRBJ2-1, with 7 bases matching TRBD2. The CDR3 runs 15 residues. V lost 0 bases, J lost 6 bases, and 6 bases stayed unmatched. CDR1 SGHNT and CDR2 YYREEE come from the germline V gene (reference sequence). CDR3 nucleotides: TGTGCCAGCAGCTTGGAGAGGGGCGGGAGCAATGAGCAGTTCTTC. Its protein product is CASSLERGGSNEQFF. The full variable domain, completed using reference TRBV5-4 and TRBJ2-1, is ETGVTQSPTHLIKTRGQQVTLRCSSQSGHNTVSWYQQALGQGPQFIFQYYREEENGRGNFPPRFSGLQFPNYSSELNVNALELDDSALYLCASSLERGGSNEQFFGPGTRLTVL.

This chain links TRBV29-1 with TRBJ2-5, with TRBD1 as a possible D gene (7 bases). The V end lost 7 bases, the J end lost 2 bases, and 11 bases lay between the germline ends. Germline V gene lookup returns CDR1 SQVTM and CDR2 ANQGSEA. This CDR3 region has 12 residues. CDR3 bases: TGCAGCGGGGGGGACAGACAAGAGACCCAGTACTTC. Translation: CSGGDRQETQYF.

The CDR3 nucleotides read TGTGCCAGCACCACGGGGGGGTCCTACGAGCAGTACTTC. Its protein product is CASTTGGSYEQYF. V is TRBV6-6 and J is TRBJ2-7, with 8 nucleotides matching TRBD2. This CDR3 is 13 amino acids long. J was trimmed by 1 base and V by 7 bases; bases with no gene match: 3. The germline CDR1 and CDR2 sequences are MNHNY and SVGAGI (reference sequence).

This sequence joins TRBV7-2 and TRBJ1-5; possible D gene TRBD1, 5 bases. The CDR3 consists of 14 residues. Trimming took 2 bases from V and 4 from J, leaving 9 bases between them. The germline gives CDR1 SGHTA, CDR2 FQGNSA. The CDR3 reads CASSLFRGNQPQHF. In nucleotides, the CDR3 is TGTGCCAGCAGCTTATTCCGGGGGAATCAGCCCCAGCATTTT.

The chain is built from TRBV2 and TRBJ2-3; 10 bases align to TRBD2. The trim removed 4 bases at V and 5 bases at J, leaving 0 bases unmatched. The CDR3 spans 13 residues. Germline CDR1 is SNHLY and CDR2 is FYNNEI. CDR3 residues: CASSGTSGDTQYF. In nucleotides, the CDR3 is TGTGCCAGCAGTGGGACTAGCGGAGATACGCAGTATTTT. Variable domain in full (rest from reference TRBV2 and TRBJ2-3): EPEVTQTPSHQVTQMGQEVILRCVPISNHLYFYWYRQILGQKVEFLVSFYNNEISEKSEIFDDQFSVERPDGSNFTLKIRSTKLEDSAMYFCASSGTSGDTQYFGPGTRLTVL.

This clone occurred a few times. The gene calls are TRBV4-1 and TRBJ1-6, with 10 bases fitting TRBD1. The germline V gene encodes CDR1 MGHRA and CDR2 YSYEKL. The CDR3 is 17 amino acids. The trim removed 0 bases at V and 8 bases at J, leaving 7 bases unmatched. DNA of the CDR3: TGCGCCAGCAGCCAAGATCTGAGGACAGGGGGTGATTCACCCCTCCACTTT. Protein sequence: CASSQDLRTGGDSPLHF.

The CDR3 DNA sequence: TGTGCCAGCAGTTCCCCCCGTGGAGGGGACTACAATGAGCAGTTCTTC. Translating it yields CASSSPRGGDYNEQFF. The V and J genes are TRBV6-5 and TRBJ2-1; tentatively, D is TRBD2 (6 bases). The CDR3 loop spans 16 amino acids. Germline V lookup: CDR1 MNHEY, CDR2 SVGAGI. With 4 bases removed from V and 3 bases from J, the gap between germline ends came to 16 bases.

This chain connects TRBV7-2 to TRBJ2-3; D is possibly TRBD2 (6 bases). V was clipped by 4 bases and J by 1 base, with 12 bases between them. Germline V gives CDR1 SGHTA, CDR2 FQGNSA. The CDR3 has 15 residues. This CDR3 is CASSSDGGGTDTQYF. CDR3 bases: TGTGCCAGCAGCTCTGACGGGGGAGGCACAGATACGCAGTATTTT.

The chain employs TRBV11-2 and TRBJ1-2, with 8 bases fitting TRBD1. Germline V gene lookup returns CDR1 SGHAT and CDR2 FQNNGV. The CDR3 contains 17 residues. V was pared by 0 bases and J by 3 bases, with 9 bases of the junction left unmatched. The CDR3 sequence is CASSLDPPLTGDYGYTF. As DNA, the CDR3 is TGTGCCAGCAGCTTAGATCCGCCTCTGACAGGGGACTATGGCTACACCTTC.

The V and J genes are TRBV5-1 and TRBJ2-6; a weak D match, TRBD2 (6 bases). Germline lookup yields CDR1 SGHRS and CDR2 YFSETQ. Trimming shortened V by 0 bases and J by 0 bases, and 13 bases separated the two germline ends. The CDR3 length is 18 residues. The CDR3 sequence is CASSLVQGLTSGANVLTF. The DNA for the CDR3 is TGCGCCAGCAGCTTGGTTCAGGGACTGACCTCTGGGGCCAACGTCCTGACTTTC.

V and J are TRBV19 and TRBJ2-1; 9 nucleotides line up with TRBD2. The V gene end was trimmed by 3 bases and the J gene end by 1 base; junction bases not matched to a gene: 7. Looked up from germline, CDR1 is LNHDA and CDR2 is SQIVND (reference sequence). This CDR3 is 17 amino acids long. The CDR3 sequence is CASSISPLAGSYNEQFF. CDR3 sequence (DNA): TGTGCCAGTAGTATTTCTCCCCTAGCGGGGTCCTACAATGAGCAGTTCTTC.

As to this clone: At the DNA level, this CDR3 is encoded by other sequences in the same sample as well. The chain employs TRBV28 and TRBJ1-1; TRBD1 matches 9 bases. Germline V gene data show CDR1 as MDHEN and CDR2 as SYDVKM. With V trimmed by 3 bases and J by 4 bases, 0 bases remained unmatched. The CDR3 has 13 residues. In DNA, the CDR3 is TGTGCCAGCAGTTTGACAGGGGGCACTGAAGCTTTCTTT. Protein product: CASSLTGGTEAFF.

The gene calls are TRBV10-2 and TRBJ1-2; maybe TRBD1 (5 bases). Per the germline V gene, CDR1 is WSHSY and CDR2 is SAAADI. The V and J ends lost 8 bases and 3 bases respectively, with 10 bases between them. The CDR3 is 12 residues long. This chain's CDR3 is CASWGGDYGYTF. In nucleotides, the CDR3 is TGCGCCAGCTGGGGGGGTGACTATGGCTACACCTTC.

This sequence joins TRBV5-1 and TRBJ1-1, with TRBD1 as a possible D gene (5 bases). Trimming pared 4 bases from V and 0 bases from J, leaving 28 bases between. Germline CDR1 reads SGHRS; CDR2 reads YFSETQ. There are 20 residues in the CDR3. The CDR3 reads CASSTGGLLRQEAMNTEAFF. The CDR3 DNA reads TGCGCCAGCAGCACGGGGGGGTTATTGAGGCAGGAGGCGATGAACACTGAAGCTTTCTTT.

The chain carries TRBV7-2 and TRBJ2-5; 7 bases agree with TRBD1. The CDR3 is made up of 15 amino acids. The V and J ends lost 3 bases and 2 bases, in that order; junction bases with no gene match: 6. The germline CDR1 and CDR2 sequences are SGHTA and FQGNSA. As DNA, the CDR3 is TGTGCCAGCAGCTTGAGGACAGGTCAACAAGAGACCCAGTACTTC. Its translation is CASSLRTGQQETQYF.

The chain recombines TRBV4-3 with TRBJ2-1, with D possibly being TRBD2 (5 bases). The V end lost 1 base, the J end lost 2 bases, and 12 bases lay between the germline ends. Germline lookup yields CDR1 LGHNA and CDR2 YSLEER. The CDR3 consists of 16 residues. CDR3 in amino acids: CASSQAALLAYNEQFF. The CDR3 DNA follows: TGCGCCAGCAGCCAAGCGGCGTTACTAGCCTACAATGAGCAGTTCTTC.

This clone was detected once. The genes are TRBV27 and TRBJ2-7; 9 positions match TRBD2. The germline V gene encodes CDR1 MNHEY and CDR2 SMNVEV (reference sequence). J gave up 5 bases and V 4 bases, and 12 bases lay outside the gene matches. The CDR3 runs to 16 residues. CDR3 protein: CASSSSGSGRLNEQYF. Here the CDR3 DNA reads TGTGCCAGCAGTTCCTCCGGGAGCGGGAGGCTCAACGAGCAGTACTTC.

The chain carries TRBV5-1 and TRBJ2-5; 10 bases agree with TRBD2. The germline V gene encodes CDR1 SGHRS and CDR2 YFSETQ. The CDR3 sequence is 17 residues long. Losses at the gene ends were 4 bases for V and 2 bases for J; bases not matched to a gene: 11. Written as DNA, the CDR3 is TGCGCCAGCAGCCTGGACCCTAGCGGGGGAGGGCAAGAGACCCAGTACTTC. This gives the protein CASSLDPSGGGQETQYF.

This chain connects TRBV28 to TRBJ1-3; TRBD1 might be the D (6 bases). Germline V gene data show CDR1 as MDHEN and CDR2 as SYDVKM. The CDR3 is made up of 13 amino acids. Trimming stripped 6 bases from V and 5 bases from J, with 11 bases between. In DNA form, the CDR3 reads TGTGCCAGCAGATCCACAGGGAGAAACACCATATATTTT. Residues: CASRSTGRNTIYF.